A single sample is the source of the 3 T cell receptor beta chains below, sequenced in a study of beta chain features in type 1 diabetes. The study's findings and limits: Among patients with Type 1 diabetes, TCRB CDR3s were moderately but significantly shorter in every one of the four CD4+ subsets.

The whole isolated RNA underwent reverse transcription, so sequencing captured expressed TCRB transcripts. Assay used: immunoSEQ multiplex PCR; TCRdb lists only in-frame clones, some missing. The sample lists 640,000 or so clones, about an eighth occurring once. No antigens are known for them. The sample was naive CD4+ T cells from blood. The receptors stem from a man between 18 and 29 years old with type 1 diabetes.

The chain employs TRBV9 and TRBJ1-1, with a weak D call TRBD1 (5 bases). Deletions cut 4 bases from V and 1 base from J, with 14 bases between. CDR3 length: 15 residues. Germline CDR1 SGDLS, CDR2 YYNGEE. The CDR3 coding sequence is TGTGCCAGCAGCCCCCATGCGGGGGGGAACACTGAAGCTTTCTTT. This sequence encodes CASSPHAGGNTEAFF.

This clone was observed a few times. V gene TRBV6-1 combines with J gene TRBJ2-7; D uncertain. V lost 3 bases, J lost 8 bases, and 17 bases lay in between. Per germline, CDR1 MNHNS and CDR2 SASEGT. This CDR3 comprises 14 residues. DNA of the CDR3: TGTGCCAGCAGTGAGTCTGGAGCTAGTCCTCAGCAGTACTTC. It yields the protein CASSESGASPQQYF.

This clone was seen a few times. The rearrangement links TRBV5-1 to TRBJ2-3; D gene uncertain. The CDR3 sequence is 15 residues long. Germline-derived CDR1 and CDR2 are SGHRS and YFSETQ. V lost 4 bases and J 0 bases, leaving 12 bases between the germline ends. The CDR3 here is CASSKDLPSTDTQYF. The CDR3 coding sequence is TGCGCCAGCAGCAAAGACCTTCCTAGCACAGATACGCAGTATTTT.